These 22 T cell receptor beta chains were sequenced from one sample in a study of shared clonotypes between healthy human individuals. The repertoire was sequenced with immunoSEQ multiplex PCR; TCRdb's copy has only in-frame clones and lacks some. This table holds about 79,000 clones, 60% to 65% found once. The sample was memory CD8+ T cells sorted from blood. The subset denotes: CD45RO+ cells pooled with CCR7-negative TemRA cells. All receptors derive from a man aged 30 to 45 in good health.

This rearrangement joins TRBV7-2 to TRBJ1-5, with D possibly matching TRBD1 (6 bases). The CDR3 consists of 15 residues. V was shortened by 5 bases and J by 3 bases, with 14 bases between the two germline ends. Germline V gives CDR1 SGHTA, CDR2 FQGNSA. CDR3 DNA sequence: TGTGCCAGCAGCAAGCAGGGGCGCGACAATCAGCCCCAGCATTTT. Translating it yields CASSKQGRDNQPQHF.

This chain uses TRBV10-3 with TRBJ2-3; 9 bases match TRBD1. The V segment lost 4 bases and the J segment 1 base; nucleotides outside the gene matches: 15. The germline CDR1 and CDR2 sequences are ENHRY and SYGVKD. The CDR3 sequence is 19 residues long. CDR3 in DNA: TGTGCCATCAGTGGGCCGGGACAGGGAGGGTACACGGGCACAGATACGCAGTATTTT. The encoded protein is CAISGPGQGGYTGTDTQYF.

This clone showed up many times. This rearrangement joins TRBV5-6 to TRBJ2-7; D perhaps matches TRBD2 (6 bases). In germline, CDR1 is SGHDT, CDR2 YYEEEE. V shed 4 bases and J shed 0 bases, with 14 bases lying between them. This CDR3 is built from 15 residues. The CDR3 reads CASSPSTDYSYEQYF. The CDR3 DNA reads as TGTGCCAGCAGCCCAAGTACGGACTACTCCTACGAGCAGTACTTC.

The chain is built from TRBV28 and TRBJ1-1, with D tentatively TRBD1 (5 bases). The CDR3 runs to 13 residues. The germline V gene has CDR1 MDHEN and CDR2 SYDVKM. Trimming removed 1 base from V and 8 bases from J, with 11 bases in between. CDR3 residues: CASSLSWGTEAFF. CDR3 DNA: TGTGCCAGCAGTTTATCCTGGGGGACGGAAGCTTTCTTT.

V and J are TRBV2 and TRBJ2-3; D is unresolved. The CDR3 has 12 residues. V was clipped by 5 bases and J by 3 bases, with 6 bases between them. Germline lookup yields CDR1 SNHLY and CDR2 FYNNEI. The CDR3 protein is CASSFLTDTQYF. The DNA of the CDR3 is TGTGCCAGCAGTTTCTTGACAGATACGCAGTATTTT.

This clone was counted between two and nine times. This chain joins TRBV5-4 and TRBJ2-1, with 7 bases fitting TRBD2. The CDR3 is 11 residues long. The germline V gene has CDR1 SGHNT and CDR2 YYREEE (reference sequence). V dropped 5 bases and J dropped 11; count of bases not matched to a gene: 4. The CDR3, as DNA: TGTGCCAGCAGGGAGGGAGGGAAGCAGTTCTTC. This codes for CASREGGKQFF. Together with reference TRBV5-4 and TRBJ2-1, the CDR3 gives the full variable domain: ETGVTQSPTHLIKTRGQQVTLRCSSQSGHNTVSWYQQALGQGPQFIFQYYREEENGRGNFPPRFSGLQFPNYSSELNVNALELDDSALYLCASREGGKQFFGPGTRLTVL.

This clone was counted a single time. This chain connects TRBV6-6 to TRBJ1-2, with 7 bases fitting TRBD1. Germline loops: CDR1 MNHNY, CDR2 SVGAGI (reference sequence). The ends lost 5 bases at V and 6 bases at J; junction bases unmatched: 12. The CDR3 has 15 residues. The CDR3 DNA follows: TGTGCCAGCAGTCTCCTTGGGGACAGAAAAAATGGCTACACCTTC. Protein product: CASSLLGDRKNGYTF.

This clone was seen a few times. CDR3: CASSWTSGKSGELFF. CDR3 sequence (DNA): TGTGCCAGCAGCTGGACTAGCGGGAAGAGCGGGGAGCTGTTTTTT. The chain recombines TRBV6-5 with TRBJ2-2, with 12 bases matching TRBD2. The CDR3 loop spans 15 amino acids. Trimming at V came to 6 bases and at J to 7 bases, leaving 6 bases not matched to a gene. CDR1 is MNHEY and CDR2 is SVGAGI in the germline V gene.

CDR3 residues: CASSLQGTAYYGYTF. The CDR3 coding sequence is TGTGCCAGCAGCTTACAGGGAACTGCCTACTATGGCTACACCTTC. The V call is TRBV11-2, the J call TRBJ1-2, with D possibly matching TRBD1 (5 bases). V was pared by 2 bases and J by 3 bases, with 13 bases between. The germline CDR1 and CDR2 sequences are SGHAT and FQNNGV. CDR3 length equals 15 residues.

A few counts support this clone. The rearrangement uses TRBV7-8 and TRBJ2-1; 10 bases are shared with TRBD2. Looked up from germline, CDR1 is SGHVS and CDR2 is FQNEAQ. The CDR3 runs to 15 residues. The J segment lost 6 bases and the V segment lost 3 bases, leaving 5 bases of the junction unmatched. The CDR3 DNA reads TGTGCCAGCAGCTTTGGTCCTAGCGGGAGCAATGAGCAGTTCTTC. Encoded protein: CASSFGPSGSNEQFF.

This clone was found a few times. The V and J genes are TRBV11-1 and TRBJ1-1; a possible D gene is TRBD1 (5 bases). Trimming shortened V by 5 bases and J by 0 bases, and 22 bases separated the two germline ends. The germline gives CDR1 SGHAT, CDR2 FQDESV (reference sequence). This CDR3 is built from 18 residues. In nucleotides, the CDR3 is TGTGCCAGCAGCCCCGCGGCCGGAGGTGGGGCAATGAACACTGAAGCTTTCTTT. The encoded protein is CASSPAAGGGAMNTEAFF.

V is TRBV23-1 and J is TRBJ1-5; the match to TRBD1 covers 7 bases. TRBV23-1 is known as an ORF, though its function is uncertain. This CDR3 comprises 17 residues. With V trimmed by 8 bases and J by 0 bases, 13 bases remained unmatched. In DNA, the CDR3 is TGCGCCAGCCGTCCCTTTGGCAGGGGGGTTAGCAATCAGCCCCAGCATTTT. It codes for CASRPFGRGVSNQPQHF.

This clone has ten or more counts. The chain joins TRBV10-3 to TRBJ2-1; D remains unclear. Looked up from germline, CDR1 is ENHRY and CDR2 is SYGVKD. Trimming removed 4 bases from V and 0 bases from J, with 4 bases in between. The CDR3 spans 13 residues. CDR3 coding DNA: TGTGCCATCAGTGCAGGCTCCTACAATGAGCAGTTCTTC. Amino acid sequence: CAISAGSYNEQFF.

This clone was seen repeatedly, ten times or more. The V and J genes are TRBV25-1 and TRBJ1-4; weak D call: TRBD1 (5 bases). CDR3 size: 18 residues. CDR1 is MGHDK, CDR2 SYGVNS, per germline. Trimming took 1 base from V and 3 from J, leaving 18 bases between them. The CDR3, as DNA: TGTGCCAGCAGTGAATCTCAAGCGGCGGGGCAGGCTAATGAAAAACTGTTTTTT. It is translated as CASSESQAAGQANEKLFF.

The chain has TRBV27 and TRBJ2-3; D is undetermined. The V end lost 5 bases, the J end lost 1 base, and 10 bases lay between the germline ends. Germline V gives CDR1 MNHEY, CDR2 SMNVEV (reference sequence). The CDR3 extends over 14 amino acids. CDR3 in amino acids: CASSLSDGTDTQYF. DNA of the CDR3: TGTGCCAGCAGTCTGTCGGACGGCACAGATACGCAGTATTTT.

The genes are TRBV5-6 and TRBJ1-5; 7 bases fit TRBD1. V dropped 1 base and J dropped 3; count of bases not matched to a gene: 4. Germline assignment: CDR1 SGHDT and CDR2 YYEEEE. The CDR3 is 15 residues long. The CDR3 is CASSLQDRYNQPQHF. The DNA of the CDR3 is TGTGCCAGCAGCTTGCAGGACAGGTACAATCAGCCCCAGCATTTT.

The chain carries TRBV5-6 and TRBJ2-2; 9 bases fit TRBD1. The germline gives CDR1 SGHDT, CDR2 YYEEEE. CDR3 length equals 16 residues. The V segment lost 2 bases and the J segment 9 bases; nucleotides outside the gene matches: 11. CDR3 loop: CASSLVGGQGSRELFF. The CDR3 DNA sequence: TGTGCCAGCAGCTTAGTTGGGGGACAGGGTTCCAGGGAGCTGTTTTTT.

The chain combines TRBV28 with TRBJ2-1; D remains unclear. The V end was cut by 7 bases, the J end by 6 bases, with 19 bases between. CDR1 and CDR2 (germline): MDHEN, SYDVKM. This CDR3 is 15 amino acids long. CDR3 loop: CASINQGYLGNEQFF. CDR3 nucleotides: TGTGCCAGCATTAATCAAGGATATCTAGGCAATGAGCAGTTCTTC.

V and J are TRBV2 and TRBJ1-5; D uncertain. V was clipped by 5 bases and J by 2 bases, with 10 bases between them. The CDR3 has 14 amino acids. From germline, CDR1 is SNHLY and CDR2 FYNNEI. The DNA of the CDR3 is TGTGCCAGCAGTCCAGTACGAGGCAATCAGCCCCAGCATTTT. Amino acids: CASSPVRGNQPQHF.

This clone was recorded only once. This sequence joins TRBV2 and TRBJ2-3, with D uncertain. The CDR3 contains 14 residues. V was clipped by 8 bases and J by 2 bases, with 14 bases between them. Germline V gives CDR1 SNHLY, CDR2 FYNNEI. The CDR3 DNA reads as TGTGCCAGCTCTGGCTCCAGAAACACAGATACGCAGTATTTT. Translating it yields CASSGSRNTDTQYF.

This chain links TRBV19 with TRBJ1-2; D call uncertain. The CDR3 runs 14 residues. The germline V gene encodes CDR1 LNHDA and CDR2 SQIVND (reference sequence). V lost 3 bases, J lost 2 bases, and 10 bases lay in between. CDR3 region: CASSIKHLNYGYTF. CDR3 nucleotide sequence: TGTGCCAGTAGTATCAAGCATCTCAACTATGGCTACACCTTC.

The rearrangement links TRBV27 to TRBJ2-7; 7 bases map to TRBD2. This CDR3 is 13 amino acids long. The germline V gene has CDR1 MNHEY and CDR2 SMNVEV (reference sequence). The junction had 5 bases not matched to a gene; V was cut back by 6 bases and J by 3 bases. The CDR3 reads CASSSGANYEQYF. For the CDR3, the DNA is TGTGCCAGCAGCAGCGGGGCAAACTACGAGCAGTACTTC.